This T cell receptor beta chain stems from a study of T cell responses to AZD1222 COVID-19 vaccine. Study in general: Timing groups of about 4 and about 12 weeks for second doses were pooled.

The study's findings and limits: Variant regions that are unmutated are reportedly the target of nearly half of spike-specific TCRs. Regions 160-218 and 743-854 dominated among vaccine-associated CD4 TCRs spanning spike.

Clones were sequenced by immunoSEQ multiplex PCR, and TCRdb holds only the in-frame ones, with some missing. The data contain around 170,000 clones, just over 90% of them singletons. Germline CDR1 and CDR2: KGHSH and LQKENI. V shed 3 bases and J 5 bases; nucleotides not matched to a gene: 11. CDR3 size: 16 residues. Remarks on this clone: What it binds is not known.

The source material was peripheral blood, sampled on day 0 of AZD1222 vaccination. The clonotype comes from an adult in good health. This chain connects TRBV18 to TRBJ1-2, with 8 bases fitting TRBD1. CDR3 sequence reads: CASSPGQGSLGYGYTF. The CDR3 nucleotides read TGTGCCAGCTCACCTGGACAGGGATCCCTGGGGTATGGCTACACCTTC. The whole variable domain, remainder taken from reference TRBV18 and TRBJ1-2, is NAGVMQNPRHLVRRRGQEARLRCSPMKGHSHVYWYRQLPEEGLKFMVYLQKENIIDESGMPKERFSAEFPKEGPSILRIQQVVRGDSAAYFCASSPGQGSLGYGYTFGSGTRLTVV.